This T cell receptor (beta chain) emerged from a study of T cell changes during pregnancy in multiple sclerosis. Profiled with immunoSEQ multiplex PCR; TCRdb holds only in-frame clones, not every one. The table includes 70,000 to 90,000 clones, around 95% detected once. The CDR3 sequence is 17 residues long. Germline-derived CDR1 and CDR2 are LGHNA and YNFKEQ. The V and J ends lost 1 base and 2 bases, in that order; junction bases with no gene match: 2. The rearrangement joins TRBV4-2 to TRBJ2-2; 12 bases are a match to TRBD2. This receptor was taken from a female donor in good health, enrolled as a control in a pregnancy study. The sequencing here drew on peripheral blood, taken in the second trimester of pregnancy. The CDR3 coding sequence is TGTGCCAGCAGCCAAGGGACTAGCGGGGTCAACACCGGGGAGCTGTTTTTT. Amino acids: CASSQGTSGVNTGELFF.